The present T cell receptor beta chain was sequenced within a study of blood T cells in healthy people across ages. There are a few counts of this clonotype. Its target is unknown. Study results and limitations: With donor CMV status unknown, expanded clonotype changes were possibly confounded. Per-million-T-cell TCR beta diversity fell roughly linearly with age. More naive CD4+ cells and higher diversity were found in long-lived than in aged donors.

A second about 7 to 11 cycle PCR used barcoded and J-beta primers. TCRdb passed the 5' RACE reads through MiXCR, listing each CDR3 protein once. The sample records roughly 1.7 million distinct CDR3 sequences, about 35% being singletons. Per-sample PBMC isolation yielded at least 7 million cells. The TCR was taken from a woman aged 30 to 39 in good health. The sample comprised blood.

The CDR3 spells CASSLYGRGIGTQYF. As DNA, the CDR3 is TGTGCCAGCAGTTTATATGGCAGGGGGATAGGGACCCAGTACTTC. The chain has TRBV28 and TRBJ2-7; TRBD1 aligns across 7 bases. The assigned J gene may be wrong: the sequence end matches TRBJ2-5 better. The germline V gene encodes CDR1 MDHEN and CDR2 SYDVKM. The CDR3 is 15 residues long.